The clone carrying this T cell receptor beta chain was observed many times. TCR beta CDR3 regions were amplified from RNA transcripts. The study used the HTBI primer set for a first-round RT-PCR of the TCR CDR3. TCRdb re-analysed the multiplex PCR reads in MiXCR, keeping a single row per CDR3 protein. The repertoire holds around 690,000 distinct CDR3 sequences, with around 16% as singletons. The entry originates in a study of T cells in Graves' hyperthyroidism and ophthalmopathy. The patients, who ranged from 18 to 65 in age, presented with newly diagnosed hyperthyroidism lasting under 2 months. Thyroid ultrasound, orbital computed tomography, clinical symptoms, and serum thyroxine and TRAb underpinned diagnoses. Sequencing was done on a sample of blood. The receptor comes from a man in his fifties with Graves' hyperthyroidism.

The CDR3, as DNA: TGTGCCAGCAGCCTATGGACTAGCGGGAGCAATGAGCAGTTCTTC. Protein sequence: CASSLWTSGSNEQFF. The J gene is TRBJ2-1, the V gene TRBV3-1; 13 positions agree with TRBD2. The ends lost 4 bases at V and 6 bases at J; junction bases unmatched: 3. The V gene's germline CDR1 is LGHDT and CDR2 YNNKEL (reference sequence). The CDR3 spans 15 residues.